This T cell receptor beta chain was observed in a study of T cell responses to AZD1222 COVID-19 vaccine. The table came from immunoSEQ multiplex PCR; TCRdb's copy has only in-frame clones and leaves some out. Here the sample spans 150,000 or so clones, 80% to 95% being singletons. Regarding the study as a whole: All repertoire sampling was performed exclusively after the peak T cell response. Reports say nearly half of spike-specific TCRs go after unmutated variant regions. Spike-specific TCR breadth and depth rose after two AZD1222 doses. The CD4 TCRs associated with vaccination extended across spike and predominated at 160-218 and 743-854.

On this clone: Its antigen remains unknown.

The CDR3 loop spans 15 amino acids. From germline, CDR1 is LNHNV and CDR2 YYDKDF (reference sequence). The germline V and J ends were trimmed by 0 bases and 0 bases, with 6 bases remaining between them. This sample comprised peripheral blood, obtained 28 days after the second AZD1222 dose. The clonotype comes from an adult who received the AZD1222 COVID-19 vaccine. This chain joins TRBV15 and TRBJ1-3, with a weak D call TRBD1 (5 bases). This CDR3 is CATSREDSSGNTIYF. Written as DNA, the CDR3 is TGTGCCACCAGCAGAGAAGACAGCTCTGGAAACACCATATATTTT.